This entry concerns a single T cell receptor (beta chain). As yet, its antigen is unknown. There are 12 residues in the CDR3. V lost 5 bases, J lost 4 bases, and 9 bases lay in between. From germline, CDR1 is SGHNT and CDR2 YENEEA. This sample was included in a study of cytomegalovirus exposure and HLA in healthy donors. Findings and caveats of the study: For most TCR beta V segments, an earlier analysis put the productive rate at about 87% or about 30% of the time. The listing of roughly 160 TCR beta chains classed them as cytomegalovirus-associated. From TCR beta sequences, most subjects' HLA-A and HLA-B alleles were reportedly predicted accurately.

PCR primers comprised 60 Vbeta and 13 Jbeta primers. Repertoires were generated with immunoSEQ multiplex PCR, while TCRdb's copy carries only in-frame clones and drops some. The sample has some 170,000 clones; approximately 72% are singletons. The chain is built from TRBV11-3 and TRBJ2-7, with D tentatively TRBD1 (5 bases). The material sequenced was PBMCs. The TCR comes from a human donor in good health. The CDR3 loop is CASSIQGYEQYF. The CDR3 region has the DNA TGTGCCAGCAGCATCCAGGGATACGAGCAGTACTTC.